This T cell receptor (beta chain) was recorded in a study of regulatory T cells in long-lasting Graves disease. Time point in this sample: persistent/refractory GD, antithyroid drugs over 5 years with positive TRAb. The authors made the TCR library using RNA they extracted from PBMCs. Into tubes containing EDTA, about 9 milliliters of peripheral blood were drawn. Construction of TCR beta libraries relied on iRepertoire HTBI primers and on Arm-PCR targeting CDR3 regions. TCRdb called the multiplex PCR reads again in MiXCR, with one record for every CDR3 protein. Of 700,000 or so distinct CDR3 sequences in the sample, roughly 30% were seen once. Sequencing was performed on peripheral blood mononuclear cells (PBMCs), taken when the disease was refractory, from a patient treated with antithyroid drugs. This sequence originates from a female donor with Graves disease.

CDR3: CASSIEPGNYGYTF. The CDR3 DNA follows: TGTGCCAGTAGTATAGAGCCGGGAAACTATGGCTACACCTTC. This rearrangement joins TRBV19 to TRBJ1-2; D is unclear. Trimming stripped 0 bases from V and 2 bases from J, with 7 bases between. Germline values: CDR1 LNHDA, CDR2 SQIVND (reference sequence). This CDR3 is built from 14 residues.